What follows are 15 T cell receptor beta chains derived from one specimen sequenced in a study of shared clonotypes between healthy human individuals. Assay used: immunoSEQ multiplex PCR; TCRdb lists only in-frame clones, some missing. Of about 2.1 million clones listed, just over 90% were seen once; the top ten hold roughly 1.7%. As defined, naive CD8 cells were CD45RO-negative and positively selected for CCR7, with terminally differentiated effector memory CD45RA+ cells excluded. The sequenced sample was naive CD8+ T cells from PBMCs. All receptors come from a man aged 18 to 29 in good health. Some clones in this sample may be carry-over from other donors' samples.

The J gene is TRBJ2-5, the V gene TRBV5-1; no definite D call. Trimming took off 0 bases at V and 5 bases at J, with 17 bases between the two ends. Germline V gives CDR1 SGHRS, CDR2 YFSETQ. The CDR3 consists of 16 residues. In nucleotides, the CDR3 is TGCGCCAGCAGCTTGGGTGTCACCCGTCCCCAGGAGACCCAGTACTTC. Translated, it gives CASSLGVTRPQETQYF.

The CDR3: CAIKGTGGEDYGYTF. CDR3 nucleotides: TGTGCCATCAAGGGCACAGGGGGAGAGGACTATGGCTACACCTTC. The V call is TRBV10-3, the J call TRBJ1-2; the match to TRBD1 covers 8 bases. Germline V gene data show CDR1 as ENHRY and CDR2 as SYGVKD. J lost 3 bases, V lost 7 bases, and 10 bases had no gene match. The CDR3 runs to 15 residues.

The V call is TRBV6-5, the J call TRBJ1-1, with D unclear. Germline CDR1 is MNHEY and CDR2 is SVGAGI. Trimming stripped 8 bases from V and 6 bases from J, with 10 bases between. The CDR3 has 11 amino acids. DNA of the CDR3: TGTGCCAGCTTTGGCGACGCTGAAGCTTTCTTT. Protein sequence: CASFGDAEAFF.

CDR3 in amino acids: CASTIFARAPTGELFF. Here the CDR3 DNA reads TGTGCCAGCACTATCTTTGCGAGGGCCCCCACCGGGGAGCTGTTTTTT. This sequence joins TRBV28 and TRBJ2-2; maybe TRBD2 (5 bases). The CDR3 has 16 residues. The V and J ends lost 7 bases and 4 bases respectively, with 19 bases between them. Germline CDR1 reads MDHEN; CDR2 reads SYDVKM.

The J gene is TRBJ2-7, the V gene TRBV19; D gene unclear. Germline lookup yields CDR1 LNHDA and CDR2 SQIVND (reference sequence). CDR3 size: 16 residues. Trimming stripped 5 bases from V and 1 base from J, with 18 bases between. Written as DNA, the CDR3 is TGTGCCAGTAGTCCCCCCTCCACGCAGAGATCCTACGAGCAGTACTTC. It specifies CASSPPSTQRSYEQYF.

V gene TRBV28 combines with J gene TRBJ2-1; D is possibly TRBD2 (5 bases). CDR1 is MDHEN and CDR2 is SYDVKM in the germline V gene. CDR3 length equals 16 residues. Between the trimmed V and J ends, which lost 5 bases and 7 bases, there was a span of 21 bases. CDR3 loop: CASSPFPLVDRNEQFF. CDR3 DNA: TGTGCCAGCAGTCCGTTCCCACTAGTTGATAGAAATGAGCAGTTCTTC.

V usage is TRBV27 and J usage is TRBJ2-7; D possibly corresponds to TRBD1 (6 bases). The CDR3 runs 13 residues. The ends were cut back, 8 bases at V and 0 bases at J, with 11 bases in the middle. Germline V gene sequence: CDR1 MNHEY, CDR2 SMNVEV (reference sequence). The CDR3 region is CASAGVGSYEQYF. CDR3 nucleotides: TGTGCCAGCGCAGGGGTGGGCTCCTACGAGCAGTACTTC.

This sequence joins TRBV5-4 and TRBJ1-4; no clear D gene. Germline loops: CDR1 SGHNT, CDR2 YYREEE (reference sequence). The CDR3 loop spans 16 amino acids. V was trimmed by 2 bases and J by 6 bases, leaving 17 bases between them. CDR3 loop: CASSFTAYGPHEKLFF. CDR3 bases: TGTGCCAGCAGCTTCACCGCGTACGGCCCCCATGAAAAACTGTTTTTT.

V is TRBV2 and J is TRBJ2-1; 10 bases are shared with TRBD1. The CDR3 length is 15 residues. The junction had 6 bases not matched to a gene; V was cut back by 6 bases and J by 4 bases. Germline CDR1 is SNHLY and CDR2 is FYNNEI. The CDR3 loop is CASSIGQGVYNEQFF. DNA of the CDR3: TGTGCCAGCAGCATTGGACAGGGGGTTTACAATGAGCAGTTCTTC.

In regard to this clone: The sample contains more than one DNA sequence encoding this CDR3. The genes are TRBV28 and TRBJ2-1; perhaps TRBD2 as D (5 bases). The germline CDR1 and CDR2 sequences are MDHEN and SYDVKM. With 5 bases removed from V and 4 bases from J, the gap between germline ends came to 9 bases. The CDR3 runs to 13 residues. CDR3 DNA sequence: TGTGCCAGCAGTCTCGAGCGGTACAATGAGCAGTTCTTC. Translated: CASSLERYNEQFF.

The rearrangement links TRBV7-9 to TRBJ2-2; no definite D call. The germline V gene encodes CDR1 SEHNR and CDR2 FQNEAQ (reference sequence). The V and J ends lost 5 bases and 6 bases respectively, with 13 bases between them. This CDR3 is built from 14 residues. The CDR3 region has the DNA TGTGCCAGCAGCCTACAAGGTAGGCCCGGGGAGCTGTTTTTT. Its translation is CASSLQGRPGELFF. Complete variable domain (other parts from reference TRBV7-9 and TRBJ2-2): DTGVSQNPRHKITKRGQNVTFRCDPISEHNRLYWYRQTLGQGPEFLTYFQNEAQLEKSRLLSDRFSAERPKGSFSTLEIQRTEQGDSAMYLCASSLQGRPGELFFGEGSRLTVL.

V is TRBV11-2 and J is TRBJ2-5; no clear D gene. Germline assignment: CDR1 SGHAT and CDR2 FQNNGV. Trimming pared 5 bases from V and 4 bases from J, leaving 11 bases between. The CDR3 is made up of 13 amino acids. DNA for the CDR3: TGTGCCAGCAGCCTCCGCCCAGGAGAGACCCAGTACTTC. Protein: CASSLRPGETQYF.

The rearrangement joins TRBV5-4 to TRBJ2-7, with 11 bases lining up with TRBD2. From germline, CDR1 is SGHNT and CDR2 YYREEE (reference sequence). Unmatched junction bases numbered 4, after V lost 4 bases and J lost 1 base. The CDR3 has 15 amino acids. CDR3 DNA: TGTGCCAGCAGCGGGGGACTAGCGGATTCCTACGAGCAGTACTTC. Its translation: CASSGGLADSYEQYF.

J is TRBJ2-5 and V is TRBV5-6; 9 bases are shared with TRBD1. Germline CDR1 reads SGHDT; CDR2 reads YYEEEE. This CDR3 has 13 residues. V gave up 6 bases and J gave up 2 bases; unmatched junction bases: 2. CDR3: CASTQGAQETQYF. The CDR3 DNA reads TGTGCCAGCACACAGGGGGCTCAAGAGACCCAGTACTTC.

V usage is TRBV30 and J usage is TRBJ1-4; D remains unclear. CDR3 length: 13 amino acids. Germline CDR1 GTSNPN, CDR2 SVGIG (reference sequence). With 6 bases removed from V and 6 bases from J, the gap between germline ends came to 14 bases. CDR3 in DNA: TGTGCCTGCCTCTCGGGTGGTGATGAAAAACTGTTTTTT. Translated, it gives CACLSGGDEKLFF.